This T cell receptor (beta chain) was captured in a study of T cell repertoires in cytomegalovirus infection. The study's findings and limits: Summed frequency of public TCR beta families distinguished CMV carriers with the relevant HLA.

There are a few counts of this clonotype. The antigen is unknown. TCRdb reanalysed the reads using MiXCR and keeps one entry per CDR3 protein. The table records fewer than 550,000 distinct CDR3 sequences, 26% of them present only once. V lost 3 bases and J 5 bases, leaving 10 bases between the germline ends. This CDR3 has 14 residues. CDR1 is MDHEN, CDR2 SYDVKM, per germline. The rearrangement joins TRBV28 to TRBJ1-4; D remains ambiguous. This TCR came from a human donor in good health (CMV status not recorded). Some clones in this sample may be carry-over from other donors' samples. Specimen: PBMCs. The CDR3 protein is CASSFRMVNEKLFF. The CDR3 DNA follows: TGTGCCAGCAGTTTCCGTATGGTCAATGAAAAACTGTTTTTT.